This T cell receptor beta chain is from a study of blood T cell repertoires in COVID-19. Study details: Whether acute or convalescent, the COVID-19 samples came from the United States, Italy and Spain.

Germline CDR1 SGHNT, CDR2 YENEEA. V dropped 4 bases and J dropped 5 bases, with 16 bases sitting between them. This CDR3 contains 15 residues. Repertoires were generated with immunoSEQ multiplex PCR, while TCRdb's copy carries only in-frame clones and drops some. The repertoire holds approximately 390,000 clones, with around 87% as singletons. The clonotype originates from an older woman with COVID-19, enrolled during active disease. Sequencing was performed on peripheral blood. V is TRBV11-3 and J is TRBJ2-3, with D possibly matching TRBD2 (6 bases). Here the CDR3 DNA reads TGTGCCAGCAGCTCAAGGGGCCCAGCGGGAGATACGCAGTATTTT. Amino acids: CASSSRGPAGDTQYF.